This T cell receptor beta chain was observed in a study of control samples from healthy donors and cancer patients (dated by TCRdb to about 2020). A note on this clone: Its specific antigen is unknown. The junction departs from germline at one end; a sequencing error may be responsible.

Measured from the cysteine to the phenylalanine, the CDR3 is 13 residues long. The only DNA kept is the CDR3, 39 bases in frame from the first base. CDR1 MDHEN and CDR2 SYDVKM were looked up in the germline V gene. Receptor amplification or capture employed the immunoSEQ multiplex PCR assay. Not all clones reach the TCRdb copy of this immuneACCESS table, which keeps in-frame sequences only. Checked studies attribute under half of the gap to unresolved V genes and leave the rest unexplained. The sample table shows about 140,000 clones, and more than 90% are seen once. The ten largest clones add up to around 11% of the sample.

The chain joins TRBV28 to TRBJ2-7, and perhaps TRBD1 as D gene, on 6 matching bases. This TCR was recovered from a man younger than 45 in good health. Sequences were obtained from blood. The CDR3 protein is CASSPGVPQLLDF. The nucleotide sequence is TGTGCCAGCAGCCCAGGGGTTCCCCAGCTATTGGACTTC.